This T cell receptor beta chain was sequenced in a study of blood T cell repertoires in COVID-19. Study-wide background: Italy, Spain and the United States were the sources of the convalescent and acute COVID-19 samples. PBMCs, B-cell-depleted T cells, or T cells provided the cDNA or gDNA that made up the material.

Trimming removed 4 bases at V and 1 base at J, with 7 bases between. There are 13 residues in the CDR3. Original methodology: Counts of nucleated cells, estimated from reference gene primer amplification, were obtained. Sequencing was performed with immunoSEQ multiplex PCR; in TCRdb, only in-frame clones are kept and a portion is missing. V and J calls and clone size come straight from that table; D and trimming were deduced from the DNA. This table holds roughly 68,000 clones, over 80% found once. The receptor was derived from a woman older than 75 with active COVID-19. The chain couples TRBV12-3 or TRBV12-4 to TRBJ2-5; the D is unclear. Sequencing was done on a sample of peripheral blood. The CDR3 here is CASSSRAQETQYF. As DNA, the CDR3 is TGTGCCAGCAGTTCTCGAGCCCAAGAGACCCAGTACTTC.